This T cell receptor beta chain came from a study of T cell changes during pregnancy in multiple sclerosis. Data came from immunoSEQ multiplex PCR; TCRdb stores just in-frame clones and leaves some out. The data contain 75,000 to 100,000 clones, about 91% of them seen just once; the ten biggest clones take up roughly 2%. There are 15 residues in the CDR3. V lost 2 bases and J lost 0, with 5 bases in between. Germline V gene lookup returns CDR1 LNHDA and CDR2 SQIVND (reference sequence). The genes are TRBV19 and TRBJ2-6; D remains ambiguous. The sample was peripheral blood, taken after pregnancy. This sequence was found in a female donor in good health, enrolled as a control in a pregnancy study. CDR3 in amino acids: CASSISSSGANVLTF. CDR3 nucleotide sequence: TGTGCCAGTAGTATATCCAGCTCTGGGGCCAACGTCCTGACTTTC.